Following are 10 T cell receptor beta chains from one sample sequenced in a study of CD8+CD57+ T cells in acquired aplastic anemia. According to the study, genomic DNA was the template for TCR beta VDJ and CDR3 profiling. From the reads, TCRdb called clonotypes with MiXCR, one entry per CDR3 protein. The profile shows some 180,000 distinct CDR3 sequences, just over 45% of them singletons. The sequenced material came from sorted CD4+, CD8+, or CD8+CD57+ T cells (not recorded which) from PBMCs. The receptors derive from a human donor in good health.

This clonotype was observed a handful of times. This chain connects TRBV10-3 to TRBJ1-6; 8 nucleotides line up with TRBD1. The V gene end was trimmed by 4 bases and the J gene end by 7 bases; junction bases not matched to a gene: 0. The length of the CDR3 is 13 residues. CDR1 ENHRY and CDR2 SYGVKD come from the germline V gene. The CDR3 region has the DNA TGTGCCATCAGTGGGACAGGGAATTCACCCCTCCACTTT. Its protein is CAISGTGNSPLHF.

To note about this clonotype: The CDR3 does not end in the conserved phenylalanine or tryptophan, so this is likely a read error. It is unclear where the CDR3 begins or ends on the DNA, so no DNA is shown, and the CDR3 is as TCRdb lists it. This chain's CDR3 is CATSWGREFTPPL. The chain couples TRBV24-1 to TRBJ1-6; the tabulated D call, TRBD1, remains unverified against the DNA. The CDR3 is 13 residues long, ends included. Germline V gene data show CDR1 as KGHDR and CDR2 as SFDVKD.

In its sample, this clonotype was seen a few times. V usage is TRBV2 and J usage is TRBJ1-6, with D unclear. CDR3 size: 14 residues. V was trimmed by 6 bases and J by 10 bases, leaving 16 bases between them. Germline loops: CDR1 SNHLY, CDR2 FYNNEI. CDR3 coding DNA: TGTGCCAGCAGAACTGGGAATCTGTGGTCACCCCTCCACTTT. This encodes CASRTGNLWSPLHF.

J is TRBJ2-7 and V is TRBV7-9, with D possibly TRBD2 on 5 matching bases. The CDR3 is made up of 12 amino acids. Germline V lookup: CDR1 SEHNR, CDR2 FQNEAQ (reference sequence). Trimming removed 6 bases at V and 3 bases at J, with 9 bases between. Written as DNA, the CDR3 is TGTGCCAGCAGTAACGGGGACTACGAGCAGTACTTC. Its translation is CASSNGDYEQYF.

The CDR3 DNA reads TGCAGCGTTAACAGGGGCCGATTTAACTATGGCTACACCTTC. It specifies CSVNRGRFNYGYTF. The chain joins TRBV29-1 to TRBJ1-2; 7 nucleotides align to TRBD1. Germline-derived CDR1 and CDR2 are SQVTM and ANQGSEA. J was trimmed by 1 base and V by 5 bases; bases with no gene match: 7. This CDR3 spans 14 amino acids.

The chain combines TRBV2 with TRBJ2-1; perhaps TRBD2 as D (6 bases). The V gene lost 4 bases and the J gene lost 6 bases, with 16 bases spanning the gap. The length of the CDR3 is 15 residues. Germline assignment: CDR1 SNHLY and CDR2 FYNNEI. The CDR3 DNA sequence: TGTGCCAGCAGTGTGCCGGGACTCCGACTCAATGAGCAGTTCTTC. Encoded protein: CASSVPGLRLNEQFF.

The chain carries TRBV20-1 and TRBJ1-2; D is unresolved. The V gene lost 3 bases and the J gene lost 3 bases, with 11 bases spanning the gap. Germline V gene data show CDR1 as DFQATT and CDR2 as SNEGSKA (reference sequence). The length of the CDR3 is 13 residues. CDR3 residues: CSASLAGDYGYTF. CDR3 nucleotide sequence: TGCAGTGCTAGTCTAGCGGGAGACTATGGCTACACCTTC.

CDR3 protein: CASSLQGGDEQFF. CDR3 bases: TGTGCCAGCAGCCTACAGGGTGGCGATGAGCAGTTCTTC. The chain links TRBV7-8 to TRBJ2-1; maybe TRBD1 (6 bases). Germline CDR1 and CDR2: SGHVS and FQNEAQ. V dropped 5 bases and J dropped 8 bases, with 13 bases sitting between them. This CDR3 contains 13 residues.

Details on this clonotype: A much larger clone differs from this one at a single base, so this may be a read error. This chain connects TRBV12-3 or TRBV12-4 to TRBJ2-1, with 7 nucleotides matching TRBD2. This CDR3 region has 15 residues. The CDR3: CASSFGLAAYNEQSF. CDR3 nucleotides: TGTGCCAGCAGTTTTGGTCTAGCGGCCTACAATGAGCAGTCCTTC.

This clonotype showed up many times. The chain couples TRBV4-1 to TRBJ2-1, with TRBD2 matching over 11 bases. Unmatched junction bases numbered 4, after V lost 4 bases and J lost 14 bases. Germline-derived CDR1 and CDR2 are MGHRA and YSYEKL. The CDR3 spans 12 residues. CDR3 sequence: CASSLAGGVEFF. DNA of the CDR3: TGCGCCAGCAGCCTAGCGGGAGGGGTGGAGTTCTTC.